The 8 T cell receptor beta chains below come from one sample, sequenced in a study of T cells in Graves' hyperthyroidism and ophthalmopathy. TCR beta CDR3 sequences were amplified from RNA transcripts. TCR CDR3 regions were first amplified by RT-PCR with HTBI primers. Each CDR3 protein is one row after TCRdb ran MiXCR on the multiplex PCR reads. The sample includes 750,000 to 950,000 distinct CDR3 sequences, approximately 40% of them seen just once. The sequenced material came from blood. The source is a man between 18 and 35 years old with Graves' hyperthyroidism.

This clonotype was observed a few times. This sequence joins TRBV7-2 and TRBJ2-7, with 7 bases lining up with TRBD1. The CDR3 spans 15 residues. Unmatched junction bases numbered 5, after V lost 0 bases and J lost 3 bases. The germline gives CDR1 SGHTA, CDR2 FQGNSA. The CDR3 reads CASSLAQGQFYEQYF. DNA of the CDR3: TGTGCCAGCAGCTTAGCCCAGGGACAGTTCTACGAGCAGTACTTC.

This clonotype was detected ten times or more. The chain couples TRBV29-1 to TRBJ1-3; tentative D call: TRBD1 (5 bases). CDR3 length: 14 residues. Germline V gene sequence: CDR1 SQVTM, CDR2 ANQGSEA. V was clipped by 1 base and J by 4 bases, with 11 bases between them. CDR3: CSVEVGEGGNTIYF. CDR3 DNA sequence: TGCAGCGTTGAAGTGGGGGAAGGAGGAAACACCATATATTTT. The variable domain in full, with the rest retrieved from reference TRBV29-1 and TRBJ1-3, is SAVISQKPSRDICQRGTSLTIQCQVDSQVTMMFWYRQQPGQSLTLIATANQGSEATYESGFVIDKFPISRPNLTFSTLTVSNMSPEDSSIYLCSVEVGEGGNTIYFGEGSWLTVV.

Comments on this clonotype: Sequence at one end of the junction differs from germline and may be a read error. This sequence joins TRBV25-1 and TRBJ1-6; 7 nucleotides match TRBD1. This CDR3 comprises 14 residues. Germline lookup yields CDR1 MGHDK and CDR2 SYGVNS. CDR3 residues: CASSETGLNSPPHF. The CDR3 DNA sequence: TGTGCCAGCAGTGAGACAGGGTTGAATTCGCCCCCCCACTTT.

This clonotype came up a few times. The chain couples TRBV6-2 or TRBV6-3 to TRBJ2-7; D is ambiguous. This CDR3 contains 14 residues. With 0 bases removed from V and 3 bases from J, the gap between germline ends came to 9 bases. Germline CDR1 and CDR2: MNHEY and SVGEGT. CDR3 DNA: TGTGCCAGCAGTTACTCTCCGGATTTCTACGAGCAGTACTTC. This codes for CASSYSPDFYEQYF.

As concerns this clonotype: A junction end diverges from the germline sequence, so it may reflect a read error. The rearrangement joins TRBV7-9 to TRBJ2-5; D unresolved. Germline assignment: CDR1 SEHNR and CDR2 FQNEAQ (reference sequence). CDR3 length: 16 amino acids. The CDR3 bases are TGTGCCAGCAGCTTAGGTGTACAAAGAATTCAAGGGACCCAGTACTTC. Residues: CASSLGVQRIQGTQYF. Full variable domain (remainder filled in from reference TRBV7-9 and TRBJ2-5): DTGVSQNPRHKITKRGQNVTFRCDPISEHNRLYWYRQTLGQGPEFLTYFQNEAQLEKSRLLSDRFSAERPKGSFSTLEIQRTEQGDSAMYLCASSLGVQRIQGTQYFGPGTRLLVL.

As regards this clonotype: The conserved phenylalanine or tryptophan is not found at the CDR3 terminus, so this likely reflects a read error. It is unclear where the CDR3 begins or ends on the DNA, so no DNA is shown, and the CDR3 is as TCRdb lists it. This chain links TRBV29-1 with TRBJ1-2. The CDR3 is 10 amino acids in total, end residues counted. CDR1 is SQVTM, CDR2 ANQGSEA, per germline. CDR3 in amino acids: CSVDERGDSY.

This clonotype showed up many times. V is TRBV29-1 and J is TRBJ1-3; the match to TRBD1 covers 7 bases. V shed 3 bases, J shed 2 bases, and the junction held 7 bases outside the gene matches. Germline V gene sequence: CDR1 SQVTM, CDR2 ANQGSEA. This CDR3 region has 15 residues. CDR3 protein: CSVDTTGDPGNTIYF. In DNA form, the CDR3 reads TGCAGCGTTGATACCACAGGGGATCCTGGAAACACCATATATTTT.

The chain links TRBV19 to TRBJ1-1; D unclear. V lost 6 bases and J lost 3, with 17 bases in between. CDR1 and CDR2 from the germline V gene are LNHDA and SQIVND (reference sequence). The CDR3 is 15 residues long. CDR3 DNA: TGTGCCAGTAGCGCGGGAGGGCGCGGGGACACTGAAGCTTTCTTT. Translated: CASSAGGRGDTEAFF.